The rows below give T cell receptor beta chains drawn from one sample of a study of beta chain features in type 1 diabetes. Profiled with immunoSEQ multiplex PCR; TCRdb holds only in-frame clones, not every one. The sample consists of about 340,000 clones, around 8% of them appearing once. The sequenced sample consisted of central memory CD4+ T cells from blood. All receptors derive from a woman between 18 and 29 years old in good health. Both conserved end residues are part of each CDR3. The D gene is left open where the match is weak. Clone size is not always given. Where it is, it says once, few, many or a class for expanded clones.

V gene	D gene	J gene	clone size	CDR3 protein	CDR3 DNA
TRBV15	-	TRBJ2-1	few	CATSGGLGSYNEQFF	TGTGCCACCAGCGGGGGCTTAGGCTCCTACAATGAGCAGTTCTTC
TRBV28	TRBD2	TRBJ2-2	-	CASSLWGLAGPGELFF	TGTGCCAGCAGTTTATGGGGACTAGCGGGACCCGGGGAGCTGTTTTTT
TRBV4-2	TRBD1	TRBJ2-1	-	CASSQAGTGGQDEQFF	TGTGCCAGCAGCCAAGCCGGGACAGGGGGCCAAGATGAGCAGTTCTTC
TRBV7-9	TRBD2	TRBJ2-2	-	CASSFGSGNAGELFF	TGTGCCAGCAGCTTTGGTAGCGGGAACGCCGGGGAGCTGTTTTTT
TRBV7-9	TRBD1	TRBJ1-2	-	CASSLGQGAGYGYTF	TGTGCCAGCAGCTTAGGGCAGGGGGCCGGATATGGCTACACCTTC
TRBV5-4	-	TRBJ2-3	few	CASSLRAERTDTQYF	TGCGCCAGCAGCCTAAGGGCAGAACGTACAGATACGCAGTATTTT
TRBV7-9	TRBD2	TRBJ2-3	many	CASSAGLAGGDTQYF	TGTGCCAGCAGCGCGGGACTAGCGGGAGGGGATACGCAGTATTTT
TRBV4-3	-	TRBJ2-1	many	CASSQALTRSYNEQFF	TGCGCCAGCAGCCAAGCCCTTACTAGATCCTACAATGAGCAGTTCTTC
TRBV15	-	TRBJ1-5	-	CATSREGRNQPQHF	TGTGCCACCAGCAGAGAGGGTCGCAATCAGCCCCAGCATTTT
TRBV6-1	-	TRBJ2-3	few	CASSVEGGTDTQYF	TGTGCCAGCAGTGTGGAGGGGGGCACAGATACGCAGTATTTT
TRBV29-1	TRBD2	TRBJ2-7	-	CSVAGTSGTTYEQYF	TGCAGCGTCGCCGGGACTAGCGGAACAACCTACGAGCAGTACTTC
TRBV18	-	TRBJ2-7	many	CASSLTGGVYEQYF	TGTGCCAGCTCACTCACAGGTGGGGTTTACGAGCAGTACTTC
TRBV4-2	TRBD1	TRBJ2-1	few	CASSQDGTGVGYNEQFF	TGTGCCAGCAGCCAAGACGGGACAGGGGTTGGATACAATGAGCAGTTCTTC
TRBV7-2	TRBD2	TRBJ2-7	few	CASSLRFGQGAGSSYEQYF	TGTGCCAGCAGCTTAAGATTCGGTCAAGGAGCGGGAAGCTCCTACGAGCAGTACTTC
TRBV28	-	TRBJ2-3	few	CASMRPGGTDTQYF	TGTGCCAGCATGAGACCCGGCGGCACAGATACGCAGTATTTT
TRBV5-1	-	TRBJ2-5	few	CASSLEDTEETQYF	TGCGCCAGCAGCTTGGAGGACACTGAAGAGACCCAGTACTTC
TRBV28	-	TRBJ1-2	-	CASSLKATNYGYTF	TGTGCCAGCAGTCTTAAAGCGACTAACTATGGCTACACCTTC